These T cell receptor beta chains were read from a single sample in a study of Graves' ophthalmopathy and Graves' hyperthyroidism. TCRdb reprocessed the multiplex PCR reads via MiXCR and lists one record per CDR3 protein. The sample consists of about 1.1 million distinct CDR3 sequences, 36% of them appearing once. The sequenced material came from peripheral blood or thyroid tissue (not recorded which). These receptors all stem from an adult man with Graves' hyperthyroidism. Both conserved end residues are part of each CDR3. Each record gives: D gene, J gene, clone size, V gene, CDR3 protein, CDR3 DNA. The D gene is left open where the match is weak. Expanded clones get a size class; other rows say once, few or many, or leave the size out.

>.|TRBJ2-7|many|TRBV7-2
CASSFNQGYEQYF
TGTGCCAGCAGCTTCAACCAGGGCTACGAGCAGTACTTC
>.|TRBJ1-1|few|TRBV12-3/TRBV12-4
CASRSGHPNTEAFF
TGTGCCAGCAGGTCTGGACACCCGAACACTGAAGCTTTCTTT
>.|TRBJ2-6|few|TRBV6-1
CASTTTTVGANVLTF
TGTGCCAGCACCACTACCACGGTGGGGGCCAACGTCCTGACTTTC
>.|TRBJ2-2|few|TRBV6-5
CASSPLRTSAGELFF
TGTGCCAGCAGTCCCCTCCGGACCTCGGCCGGGGAGCTGTTTTTT
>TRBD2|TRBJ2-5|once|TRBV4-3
CASSQLSSGKQETQYF
TGCGCCAGCAGCCAATTATCTAGCGGGAAACAAGAGACCCAGTACTTC
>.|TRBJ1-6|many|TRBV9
CASSPRTGGSPLHF
TGTGCCAGCAGCCCCCGAACCGGAGGTTCACCCCTCCACTTT
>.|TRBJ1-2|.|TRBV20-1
CSARGDGNGYTF
TGCAGTGCACGAGGGGACGGGAACGGCTACACCTTC
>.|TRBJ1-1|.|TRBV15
CATNREQFTEAFF
TGTGCCACCAATAGAGAGCAGTTCACTGAAGCTTTCTTT
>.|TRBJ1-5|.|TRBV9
CASSDQGENQPQHF
TGTGCCAGCAGTGATCAGGGTGAGAATCAGCCCCAGCATTTT
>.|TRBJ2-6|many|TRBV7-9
CASSLAVAGAGANVLTF
TGTGCCAGCAGCTTAGCGGTGGCAGGGGCTGGGGCCAACGTCCTGACTTTC
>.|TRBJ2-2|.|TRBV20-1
CSVPLQGIPGELFF
TGCAGTGTTCCCTTACAGGGTATTCCCGGGGAGCTGTTTTTT
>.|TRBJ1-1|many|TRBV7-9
CASSVVRGGTEAFF
TGTGCCAGCAGCGTCGTTAGGGGAGGCACTGAAGCTTTCTTT
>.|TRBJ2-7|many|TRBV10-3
CAIRVIGSEQYF
TGTGCCATCAGGGTAATCGGGAGCGAGCAGTACTTC
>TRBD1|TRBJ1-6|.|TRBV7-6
CASSTGTGSSNQPLHF
TGTGCCAGCAGCACCGGGACAGGGAGCAGCAATCAGCCCCTCCACTTT
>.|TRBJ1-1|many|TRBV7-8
CASREVTNTEAFF
TGTGCCAGCAGGGAGGTGACGAACACTGAAGCTTTCTTT
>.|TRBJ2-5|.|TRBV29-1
CSVVRRAETQYF
TGCAGCGTTGTTCGGCGGGCGGAGACCCAGTACTTC
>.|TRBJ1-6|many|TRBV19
CASSIDRGKGGSPLHF
TGTGCCAGTAGTATAGATCGCGGAAAGGGAGGTTCACCCCTCCACTTT
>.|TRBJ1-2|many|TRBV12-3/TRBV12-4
CASSFRAGYGYTF
TGTGCCAGCAGTTTCAGGGCCGGGTATGGCTACACCTTC
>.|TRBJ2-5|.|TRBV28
CASTPASEKTQYF
TGTGCCAGCACCCCCGCTTCGGAAAAGACCCAGTACTTC
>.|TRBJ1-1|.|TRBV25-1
CASSARKGLTEAFF
TGTGCCAGCAGTGCTAGAAAGGGACTCACTGAAGCTTTCTTT
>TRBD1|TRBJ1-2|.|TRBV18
CASSQDRPRPFYGYTF
TGTGCCAGCTCACAGGACAGGCCCCGGCCTTTCTATGGCTACACCTTC
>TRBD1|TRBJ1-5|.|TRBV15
CATSRTTGRDQPQHF
TGTGCCACCAGCAGAACGACAGGGAGGGATCAGCCCCAGCATTTT
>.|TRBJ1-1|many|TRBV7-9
CASSPYHNTEAFF
TGTGCCAGCAGCCCATATCATAACACTGAAGCTTTCTTT
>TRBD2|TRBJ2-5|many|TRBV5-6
CASSPHGRETQYF
TGTGCCAGCAGCCCACACGGGAGGGAGACCCAGTACTTC
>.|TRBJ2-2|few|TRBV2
CASSSSSTGELFF
TGTGCCAGCAGTTCGTCATCCACCGGGGAGCTGTTTTTT
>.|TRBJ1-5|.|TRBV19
CATRGRGVDQPQHF
TGTGCTACTCGGGGCAGGGGTGTTGATCAGCCCCAGCATTTT
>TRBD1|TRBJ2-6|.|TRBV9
CASSVGQGRVPGANVLTF
TGTGCCAGCAGCGTAGGACAGGGTAGAGTCCCTGGGGCCAACGTCCTGACTTTC
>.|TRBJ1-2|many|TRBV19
CATDRGRDLYGYTF
TGTGCCACGGATCGAGGCAGGGACCTGTATGGCTACACCTTC
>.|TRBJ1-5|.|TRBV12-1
CASSFGSVAGRGNQPQHF
TGTGCCAGCAGCTTTGGTTCCGTAGCGGGCAGGGGGAATCAGCCCCAGCATTTT
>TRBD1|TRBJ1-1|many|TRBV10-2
CASRKPGQGSQGTEAFF
TGCGCCAGCAGGAAACCGGGACAGGGGTCCCAAGGGACTGAAGCTTTCTTT
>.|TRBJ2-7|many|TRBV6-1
CASSGDMGPYEQYF
TGTGCCAGCAGTGGGGACATGGGCCCCTACGAGCAGTACTTC
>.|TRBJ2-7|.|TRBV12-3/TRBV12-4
CASSPGRIEQYF
TGTGCCAGCAGTCCCGGACGCATCGAGCAGTACTTC
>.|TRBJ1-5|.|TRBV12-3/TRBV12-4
CASSLKSMNQPQHF
TGTGCCAGCAGTCTCAAATCGATGAATCAGCCCCAGCATTTT
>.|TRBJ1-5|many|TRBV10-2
CASSELSGAHQHF
TGCGCCAGCAGTGAACTTTCCGGGGCCCACCAGCATTTT
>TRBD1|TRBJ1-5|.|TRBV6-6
CASSYTGQGVQPQHF
TGTGCCAGCAGTTACACGGGACAGGGGGTTCAGCCCCAGCATTTT